A single sample gave rise to the 17 T cell receptor beta chains below, sequenced in a study of blood T cells in healthy people across ages. The second PCR ran about 6 to 12 cycles with a sample-barcoded 5' primer and J-beta primers. Each CDR3 protein gets one entry after TCRdb re-called the 5' RACE reads with MiXCR. The sample contains hundreds of thousands of distinct CDR3 sequences, over 40% of which appear only once. The sequencing sample was made of blood. The receptors were sampled from a man aged 80 or over in good health.

In its sample, this clonotype was seen once. For the CDR3, the DNA is TGTGCTAGTGGTCTCTTAGCGGGAGTGGGATACAATGAGCAGTACTTC. Protein: CASGLLAGVGYNEQYF. V is TRBV12-5 and J is TRBJ2-1, with TRBD2 matching 9 bases. The J call may be faulty, since TRBJ2-7 better matches the DNA end. The germline V gene has CDR1 LGHNT and CDR2 FRNRAP. The CDR3 is made up of 16 amino acids.

The gene calls are TRBV5-1 and TRBJ1-4; a possible D gene is TRBD1 (5 bases). V was shortened by 4 bases and J by 8 bases, with 15 bases between the two germline ends. From germline, CDR1 is SGHRS and CDR2 YFSETQ. There are 14 residues in the CDR3. CDR3 amino acids: CASSPRGADEKLFF. The CDR3 nucleotides are TGCGCCAGCAGCCCCCGAGGGGCGGACGAAAAACTGTTTTTT.

About this clonotype: One end of the junction is discordant with germline, which a read error may explain. This sequence joins TRBV10-3 and TRBJ2-4; D is possibly TRBD1 or TRBD2 (5 bases each). CDR1 and CDR2 from the germline V gene are ENHRY and SYGVKD. CDR3 length: 14 residues. The CDR3 bases are TGTGCCATCTGTGATGGGGGACCTTTAAACATTCAGTACTTC. This encodes CAICDGGPLNIQYF.

J is TRBJ2-3 and V is TRBV11-1; 7 bases agree with TRBD1. CDR3 length: 16 residues. Trimming removed 6 bases from V and 1 base from J; junction bases left unmatched: 10. Per the germline V gene, CDR1 is SGHAT and CDR2 is FQDESV (reference sequence). The CDR3 region is CASSYKGQVGTDTQYF. The CDR3 coding sequence is TGTGCCAGCAGTTATAAAGGACAGGTCGGCACAGATACGCAGTATTTT.

The table lists this clonotype with a count of one. A single base separates this from a much larger clone, so it may be a read error. The J gene is TRBJ2-3, the V gene TRBV14; D gene uncertain. CDR3 length equals 14 residues. Germline assignment: CDR1 SGHDN and CDR2 FVKESK. The CDR3 bases are TGTGCCGGCAGCCAGGTCCGCCATGGCGCTACGCAGTATTTT. As protein: CAGSQVRHGATQYF.

V and J are TRBV6-5 and TRBJ2-1; D not certain. Trimming pared 4 bases from V and 8 bases from J, leaving 15 bases between. CDR1 and CDR2 from the germline V gene are MNHEY and SVGAGI. The CDR3 length is 14 residues. The CDR3 DNA follows: TGTGCCAGCAGTTGGCGGACCGGTTCCCATGAGCAGTTCTTC. Amino acids: CASSWRTGSHEQFF.

This clonotype has just a few counts. The gene calls are TRBV11-2 and TRBJ2-1; 10 bases match TRBD2. The trim removed 0 bases at V and 7 bases at J, leaving 6 bases unmatched. Germline V gene data show CDR1 as SGHAT and CDR2 as FQNNGV. The CDR3 is 16 residues long. The CDR3 region is CASSLEGAGGLNEQFF. The CDR3 DNA reads TGTGCCAGCAGCTTAGAGGGAGCGGGAGGGCTGAATGAGCAGTTCTTC.

To note about this clonotype: Germline is not matched at one junction end, which may reflect a read error. CDR3 in amino acids: CASSPALLATTGNEQFF. The DNA of the CDR3 is TGCGCTAGCAGCCCAGCCCTTCTAGCCACGACGGGCAATGAGCAGTTCTTC. The V call is TRBV5-1, the J call TRBJ2-1; TRBD2 is a possible D gene (5 bases). The CDR3 sequence is 17 residues long. Germline CDR1 and CDR2: SGHRS and YFSETQ.

This chain connects TRBV3-1 to TRBJ2-3, with unresolved D. Per the germline V gene, CDR1 is LGHDT and CDR2 is YNNKEL (reference sequence). V lost 1 base and J 3 bases, leaving 5 bases between the germline ends. CDR3 length: 13 residues. The CDR3 protein is CASSQVVTDTQYF. The CDR3 nucleotides are TGTGCCAGCAGCCAAGTTGTGACAGATACGCAGTATTTT.

With regard to this clonotype: Just one base apart from a much larger clone, this may be a read error. This chain uses TRBV7-9 with TRBJ2-1; D call uncertain. In germline, CDR1 is SEHNR, CDR2 FQNEAQ (reference sequence). CDR3 length: 13 amino acids. The chain's CDR3 is CVSIAALNNEQFF. CDR3 sequence (DNA): TGTGTCAGCATAGCTGCCCTCAACAATGAGCAGTTCTTC.

This clonotype was picked up a small number of times. The rearrangement links TRBV7-9 to TRBJ1-2, with no clear D. V dropped 5 bases and J dropped 8 bases, with 24 bases sitting between them. CDR1 is SEHNR, CDR2 FQNEAQ, per germline (reference sequence). The CDR3 loop spans 16 amino acids. In DNA form, the CDR3 reads TGTGCCAGCAGCCAAAACCGAGATCGTTCAGGAGGAGGCTACACCTTC. The encoded protein is CASSQNRDRSGGGYTF.

This clonotype was observed once. V and J are TRBV10-2 and TRBJ1-6; D uncertain. V was cut by 6 bases and J by 13 bases, with 13 bases left in between. The CDR3 loop spans 12 amino acids. In germline, CDR1 is WSHSY, CDR2 SAAADI. DNA of the CDR3: TGCGCCAGCAGGGCGACGCCCGGCCCCCTCCACTTT. Protein product: CASRATPGPLHF.

J is TRBJ2-1 and V is TRBV25-1; D is uncertain. V gave up 2 bases and J gave up 10 bases, with 12 bases separating them. This CDR3 has 13 residues. CDR1 is MGHDK and CDR2 is SYGVNS in the germline V gene. CDR3 in amino acids: CASSEVRVGEQFF. DNA of the CDR3: TGTGCCAGCAGTGAAGTCCGGGTAGGCGAGCAGTTCTTC.

The DNA for the CDR3 is TGTGCCAGCAGCCCGTATGTCTATGGCTACACCTTC. As protein: CASSPYVYGYTF. The V call is TRBV12-3 or TRBV12-4, the J call TRBJ1-2; no firm D call. The germline V and J ends were trimmed by 6 bases and 4 bases, with 9 bases remaining between them. CDR3 size: 12 residues.

The V gene is TRBV5-1, the J gene TRBJ1-6; 7 nucleotides align to TRBD1. After removal of 4 bases from V and 2 bases from J, the junction contained 6 bases not matched to a gene. The CDR3 consists of 16 residues. The germline V gene has CDR1 SGHRS and CDR2 YFSETQ. CDR3 sequence reads: CASSATGAPYNSPLHF. The CDR3 nucleotides are TGCGCCAGCAGCGCCACAGGGGCCCCCTATAATTCACCCCTCCACTTT.

This clonotype was seen a few times. The junction departs from germline at one end; a sequencing error may be responsible. The V call is TRBV7-2, the J call TRBJ1-6; D possibly corresponds to TRBD1 (6 bases). Per germline, CDR1 SGHTA and CDR2 FQGNSA. The length of the CDR3 is 14 residues. The CDR3 region is CASSVALGGSPLHF. In DNA, the CDR3 is TGTGCCAGCAGCGTAGCGCTGGGGGGCTCACCCCTCCACTTT.

The V call is TRBV4-2, the J call TRBJ2-7; D is possibly TRBD1 or TRBD2 (5 bases each). Germline V gene lookup returns CDR1 LGHNA and CDR2 YNFKEQ. Between the trimmed V and J ends, which lost 6 bases and 2 bases, there was a span of 11 bases. This CDR3 has 13 amino acids. CDR3 sequence (DNA): TGTGCCAGCAGTGGGGACCTCGCCTACGAGCAGTACTTC. Translation: CASSGDLAYEQYF.